The rows below give T cell receptor beta chains drawn from one sample of a study of identical twins. Using its own MiXCR run on the 5' RACE reads, TCRdb lists one record per CDR3 protein. This table has about 520,000 distinct CDR3 sequences, 22% appearing once. The same data also contributed to another study, on T cells expressing NK-cell markers.

The sequenced sample consisted of CD4+ T cells sorted from blood. The receptors shown here come from a woman between 18 and 29 years old in good health. The CDR3 runs from the conserved cysteine through the conserved F or W. A D gene is named only where the DNA matches it firmly. Size is stated for part of the rows, as once, few or many counts, or as a class when the clone is expanded.

v_call	d_call	clone_size	j_call	cdr3_aa	cdr3_nt
TRBV7-2	-	-	TRBJ2-7	CASSFPWGEQYF	TGTGCCAGCAGCTTCCCGTGGGGCGAGCAGTACTTC
TRBV7-6	-	-	TRBJ2-7	CASSLQGLHEQYF	TGTGCCAGCAGCTTACAGGGTTTGCACGAGCAGTACTTC
TRBV9	TRBD1	many	TRBJ2-5	CASSRGQQETQYF	TGTGCCAGCAGCCGGGGACAGCAAGAGACCCAGTACTTC
TRBV5-1	-	-	TRBJ2-4	CASSPDGGVIAKNIQYF	TGCGCCAGCAGCCCGGACGGTGGGGTGATAGCCAAAAACATTCAGTACTTC
TRBV5-5	-	-	TRBJ2-7	CASRRAGSSEQYF	TGTGCCAGCAGGAGGGCGGGTTCTAGCGAGCAGTACTTC
TRBV27	TRBD2	-	TRBJ2-7	CASSFLGTSGSYEQYF	TGTGCCAGCAGTTTCCTTGGGACTAGCGGGAGTTACGAGCAGTACTTC
TRBV29-1	-	many	TRBJ1-4	CSVGWGRNEKLFF	TGCAGCGTTGGATGGGGGAGGAATGAAAAACTGTTTTTT
TRBV7-6	-	-	TRBJ2-5	CASSLPGAGQETQYF	TGTGCCAGCAGCCTACCAGGGGCAGGTCAAGAGACCCAGTACTTC
TRBV7-9	-	few	TRBJ2-7	CASSLQGYIHEQYF	TGTGCCAGCAGCTTACAGGGGTATATCCACGAGCAGTACTTC
TRBV7-2	TRBD1	-	TRBJ1-2	CGGQGRGYTF	TGCGGCGGACAGGGACGGGGCTACACCTTC
TRBV6-2/TRBV6-3	TRBD1	-	TRBJ2-5	CASSSVLGQGYRETQYF	TGTGCCAGCAGTTCAGTCTTGGGACAGGGGTATCGAGAGACCCAGTACTTC
TRBV4-1	-	-	TRBJ2-1	CASSQVLDEQFF	TGCGCCAGCAGCCAAGTCCTAGATGAGCAGTTCTTC
TRBV20-1	TRBD2	few	TRBJ2-2	CSARAGLMTGELFF	TGCAGTGCTAGGGCGGGACTAATGACCGGGGAGCTGTTTTTT
TRBV11-2	-	-	TRBJ2-7	CASSLDLRQGPKSYEQYF	TGTGCCAGCAGCTTAGATCTAAGGCAGGGGCCAAAGAGCTACGAGCAGTACTTC
TRBV20-1	-	few	TRBJ1-2	CSARVGDGYTF	TGCAGTGCTAGAGTGGGGGATGGCTACACCTTC
TRBV2	-	-	TRBJ1-6	CANSGDHASPLHF	TGTGCCAACTCGGGGGACCATGCCTCACCCCTCCACTTT
TRBV3-1	TRBD1	-	TRBJ2-5	CASSQWDSSQETQYF	TGTGCCAGCAGCCAATGGGACAGCTCCCAAGAGACCCAGTACTTC
TRBV5-5	-	-	TRBJ1-1	CASATPNTEAFF	TGTGCCAGCGCAACACCGAACACTGAAGCTTTCTTT
TRBV6-1	-	-	TRBJ2-3	CASSEVGATDTQYF	TGTGCCAGCAGTGAAGTTGGGGCGACAGATACGCAGTATTTT
TRBV20-1	TRBD1	-	TRBJ2-7	CSARDPGQSLYEQYF	TGCAGTGCTAGAGACCCGGGACAGAGTCTCTACGAGCAGTACTTC
TRBV20-1	-	-	TRBJ1-2	CSASDRKTYGYTF	TGCAGTGCCTCGGACAGAAAGACCTATGGCTACACCTTC
TRBV6-5	TRBD1	-	TRBJ2-7	CASSYSTGWVYEQYF	TGTGCCAGCAGTTACTCGACAGGGTGGGTCTACGAGCAGTACTTC
TRBV7-8	-	-	TRBJ2-1	CASSLDPPILYNEQFF	TGTGCCAGCAGCTTAGACCCGCCGATCTTATACAATGAGCAGTTCTTC
TRBV4-3	-	-	TRBJ2-7	CASSQEFGWEASYEQYF	TGCGCCAGCAGCCAAGAATTCGGGTGGGAGGCCTCCTACGAGCAGTACTTC
TRBV5-1	TRBD2	-	TRBJ2-5	CASTGEGTETQYF	TGCGCCAGCACTGGGGAGGGGACAGAGACCCAGTACTTC
TRBV7-2	TRBD1	few	TRBJ2-7	CASSRQGIDYEQYF	TGTGCCAGCAGCCGACAGGGGATCGACTACGAGCAGTACTTC
TRBV5-1	TRBD1	-	TRBJ1-2	CASSITDREGYTF	TGCGCCAGCAGCATTACGGACAGGGAAGGCTACACCTTC
TRBV20-1	-	few	TRBJ1-1	CSVTSVGIDEAFF	TGCAGTGTTACATCAGTGGGGATTGATGAAGCTTTCTTT
TRBV25-1	-	-	TRBJ2-3	CASSDPKLGTDTQYF	TGTGCCAGCAGTGATCCAAAGCTCGGGACAGATACGCAGTATTTT
TRBV7-2	-	few	TRBJ1-1	CASSLTLQGSGTEAFF	TGTGCCAGCAGCTTAACCCTACAGGGAAGTGGAACTGAAGCTTTCTTT